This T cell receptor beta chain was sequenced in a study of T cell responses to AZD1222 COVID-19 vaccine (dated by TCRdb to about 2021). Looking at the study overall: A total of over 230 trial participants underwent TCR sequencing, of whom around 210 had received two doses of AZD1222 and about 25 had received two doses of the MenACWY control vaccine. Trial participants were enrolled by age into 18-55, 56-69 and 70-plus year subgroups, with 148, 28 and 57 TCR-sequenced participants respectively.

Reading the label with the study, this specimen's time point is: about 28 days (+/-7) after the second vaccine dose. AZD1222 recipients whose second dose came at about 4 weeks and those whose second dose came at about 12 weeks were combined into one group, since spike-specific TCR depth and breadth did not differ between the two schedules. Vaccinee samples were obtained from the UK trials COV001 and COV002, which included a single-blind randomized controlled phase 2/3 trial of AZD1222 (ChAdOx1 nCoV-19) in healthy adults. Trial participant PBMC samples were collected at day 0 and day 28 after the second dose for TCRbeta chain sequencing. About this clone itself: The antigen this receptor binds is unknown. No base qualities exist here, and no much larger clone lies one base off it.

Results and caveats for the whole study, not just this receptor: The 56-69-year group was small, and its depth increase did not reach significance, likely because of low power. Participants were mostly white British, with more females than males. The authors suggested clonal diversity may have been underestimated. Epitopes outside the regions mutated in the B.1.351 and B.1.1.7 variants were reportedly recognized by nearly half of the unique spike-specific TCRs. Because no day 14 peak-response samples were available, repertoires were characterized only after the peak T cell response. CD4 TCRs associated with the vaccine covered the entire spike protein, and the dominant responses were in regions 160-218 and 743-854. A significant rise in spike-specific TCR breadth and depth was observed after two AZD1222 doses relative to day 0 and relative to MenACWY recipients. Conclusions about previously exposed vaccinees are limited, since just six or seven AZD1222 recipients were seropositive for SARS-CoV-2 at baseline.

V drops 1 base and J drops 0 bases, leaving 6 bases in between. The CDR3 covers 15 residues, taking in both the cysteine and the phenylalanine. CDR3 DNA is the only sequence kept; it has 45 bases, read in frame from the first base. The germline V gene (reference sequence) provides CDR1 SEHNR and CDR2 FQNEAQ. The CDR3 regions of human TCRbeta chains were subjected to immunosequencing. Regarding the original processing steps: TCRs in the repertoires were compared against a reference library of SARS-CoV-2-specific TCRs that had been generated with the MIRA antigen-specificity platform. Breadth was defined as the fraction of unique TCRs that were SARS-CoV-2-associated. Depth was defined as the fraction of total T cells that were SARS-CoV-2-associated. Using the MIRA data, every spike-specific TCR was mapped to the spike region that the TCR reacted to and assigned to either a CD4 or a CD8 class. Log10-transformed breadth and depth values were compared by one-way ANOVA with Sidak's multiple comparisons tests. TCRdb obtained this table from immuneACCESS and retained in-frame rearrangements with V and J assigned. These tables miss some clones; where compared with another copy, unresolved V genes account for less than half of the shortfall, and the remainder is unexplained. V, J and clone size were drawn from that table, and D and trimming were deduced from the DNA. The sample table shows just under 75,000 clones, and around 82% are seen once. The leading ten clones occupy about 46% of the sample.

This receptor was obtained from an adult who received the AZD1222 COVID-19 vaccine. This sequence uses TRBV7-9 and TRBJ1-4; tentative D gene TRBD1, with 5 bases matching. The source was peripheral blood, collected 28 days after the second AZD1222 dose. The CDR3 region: CASSLGDATNEKLFF. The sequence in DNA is TGTGCCAGCAGCTTAGGGGACGCAACTAATGAAAAACTGTTTTTT.